A selection of T cell receptor beta chains follows, all from one sample in a study of T-cell memory formation after mild COVID-19. TCRdb re-called the 5' RACE reads with MiXCR, one entry per CDR3 protein. The top ten clones hold 22% of a sample with approximately 260,000 distinct CDR3 sequences, over 15% of them seen once. The sequenced material came from PBMCs or a T cell subset sorted from them (not recorded which). The receptors come from a man aged 18 to 29 who had mild COVID-19 (a few samples of this study predate the infection). Cell type and time point are not known. The CDR3 runs from the conserved cysteine through the conserved F or W. The D gene is left open where the match is weak. Not all rows give a size; the values are once, few, many and, for expanded clones, a class.

J	V	D	size	DNA	CDR3
TRBJ2-5	TRBV10-2	NA	many	TGCGCCGCGGGACAACCTTATACCCAGTACTTC	CAAGQPYTQYF
TRBJ2-7	TRBV10-3	TRBD1	few	TGTGCCGCACAGGGTACTCGGCAGGGGGCCGGAGAGCAGTACTTC	CAAQGTRQGAGEQYF
TRBJ1-1	TRBV7-2	NA	NA	TGTGCCAGCAGCTCCCGGACGGCTTCCGAAGCTTTCTTT	CASSSRTASEAFF
TRBJ1-3	TRBV30	NA	NA	TGTGCCTGGAATCCGGGACTGGGAGCTGGAAACACCATATATTTT	CAWNPGLGAGNTIYF
TRBJ1-5	TRBV6-5	NA	NA	TGTGCCAGCAGCACCGACAACATCAATCAGCCCCAGCATTTT	CASSTDNINQPQHF
TRBJ2-6	TRBV7-8	NA	NA	TGTGCCAGCAGCCCGGAGAGTACTATACAGGGCGCTGGGGCCAACGTCCTGACTTTC	CASSPESTIQGAGANVLTF
TRBJ2-3	TRBV10-3	TRBD2	few	TGTGCCATCTGCCATAGCGGGCCAAGCACAGATACGCAGTATTTT	CAICHSGPSTDTQYF
TRBJ2-1	TRBV7-9	NA	many	TGTGCCAGCAGGGGGGACTCCTACAATGAGCAGTTCTTC	CASRGDSYNEQFF
TRBJ2-3	TRBV14	NA	NA	TGTGCCAGCAGCTCAAGGTCCGCAGATACGCAGTATTTT	CASSSRSADTQYF
TRBJ1-5	TRBV10-3	NA	NA	TGTGCCATCAGTGGAGTAGGCCGCAATAATCAGCCCCAGCATTTT	CAISGVGRNNQPQHF
TRBJ2-7	TRBV24-1	NA	NA	TGTGCCACCAGTGATTTCCCCAGGGACGGCTACGAGCAGTACTTC	CATSDFPRDGYEQYF
TRBJ2-7	TRBV3-1	TRBD1	NA	TGTGCCAGCAGCCTTCACGGGACAGGGGCATCCTACGAGCAGTACTTC	CASSLHGTGASYEQYF
TRBJ2-7	TRBV7-6	TRBD2	NA	TGTGCCAGCAGCTTGCGGACTAGGTTCGACGAGCAGTACTTC	CASSLRTRFDEQYF
TRBJ1-4	TRBV7-9	TRBD1	NA	TGTGCCAGCAGCCAGAACCACGGGACAGGGGGTTATGAAAAACTGTTTTTT	CASSQNHGTGGYEKLFF
TRBJ2-3	TRBV4-1	NA	many	TGCGCCAGCAGCCAAGGGGGTTGGGGACTTCTTGATACGCAGTATTTT	CASSQGGWGLLDTQYF
TRBJ1-5	TRBV5-5	TRBD1	many	TGTGCCAGCAGCTTGAGGGGGAACAGGGGACAGCCCCAGCATTTT	CASSLRGNRGQPQHF
TRBJ2-5	TRBV10-3	NA	NA	TGTGCCATCTCCTGGGCCCAAGAGACCCAGTACTTC	CAISWAQETQYF
TRBJ2-1	TRBV6-4	NA	many	TGTGCCAGCAGTGACGACGACAGAGCTCCCTACAATGAGCAGTTCTTC	CASSDDDRAPYNEQFF
TRBJ2-4	TRBV28	NA	NA	TGTGCCAGCAGTTCCCCCCACGGGGCTCTCAACATTCAGTACTTC	CASSSPHGALNIQYF
TRBJ1-4	TRBV7-6	NA	NA	TGTGCCAGCAGCTTGAATCCCGCCGGTGAAAAACTGTTTTTT	CASSLNPAGEKLFF
TRBJ1-2	TRBV19	NA	few	TGTGCCAGTAGTATACAGGGAAACTATGGCTACACCTTC	CASSIQGNYGYTF
TRBJ2-2	TRBV9	NA	NA	TGTGCCAGCAGCCCAGTGTGGGGGGCCTTTGGGACCGGGGAGCTGTTTTTT	CASSPVWGAFGTGELFF
TRBJ2-7	TRBV4-2	TRBD1	few	TGTGCCAGCAGCGCTCCCGGGACAGGGGACCACGAGCAGTACTTC	CASSAPGTGDHEQYF
TRBJ1-1	TRBV9	TRBD1	once	TGTGCCAGCAGCGTAGGGACAGGGAGGGGGAACACTGAAGCTTTCTTT	CASSVGTGRGNTEAFF
TRBJ2-3	TRBV6-5	TRBD2	few	TGTGCCAGCAGGCCAAGTACCTGGACTAGCGGGCGCACAGATACGCAGTATTTT	CASRPSTWTSGRTDTQYF
TRBJ2-7	TRBV4-3	TRBD2	NA	TGCGCCAGCAGCTCCTCTAGCGGGGGGGTCTACGAGCAGTACTTC	CASSSSSGGVYEQYF
TRBJ1-1	TRBV4-3	NA	once	TGCGCCAGCAGCCAAGATCTAGGGGCCACGGGAGCTTTCTTT	CASSQDLGATGAFF
TRBJ1-4	TRBV7-2	NA	NA	TGTGCCAGCAGCTTACGGTATGCGGGGGCGCTTGGAAAACTGTTTTTT	CASSLRYAGALGKLFF